Presented here are 30 T cell receptor beta chains from one specimen sequenced in a study of regulatory T cells in long-lasting Graves disease. The time point here: newly diagnosed GD, antithyroid drugs for less than 3 months. Following extraction of RNA from PBMCs, that RNA was used to make the TCR library. Sequencing libraries for TCR beta were prepared with iRepertoire HTBI primers and Arm-PCR of CDR3 regions. TCRdb itself ran the multiplex PCR reads through MiXCR, one entry per CDR3 protein. The data hold about 220,000 distinct CDR3 sequences, with approximately 19% observed a single time. Separately, the same data were catalogued under a study of T cells in Graves' hyperthyroidism and ophthalmopathy.

Sample: peripheral blood mononuclear cells (PBMCs), taken at new diagnosis, from a patient treated with antithyroid drugs. These receptors all come from a woman younger than 45 with Graves disease.

This clonotype was seen a few times. A much larger clone lies a single base off, so this may be a read error. The chain has TRBV10-3 and TRBJ1-2, with D hard to call. Trimming removed 11 bases at V and 3 bases at J, with 19 bases between. In germline, CDR1 is ENHRY, CDR2 SYGVKD. This CDR3 is built from 14 residues. CDR3 residues: CAGSYRPEDYGYTF. The CDR3 DNA follows: TGTGCCGGCAGTTACCGGCCGGAGGACTATGGCTACACCTTC.

This clonotype was seen repeatedly, ten times or more. The chain combines TRBV11-2 with TRBJ1-2, with 9 bases matching TRBD1. This CDR3 is 17 amino acids long. CDR1 SGHAT and CDR2 FQNNGV come from the germline V gene. The V segment lost 3 bases and the J segment 4 bases; nucleotides outside the gene matches: 12. CDR3: CASSFYGTGRVSYGYTF. The CDR3 coding sequence is TGTGCCAGCAGCTTTTATGGGACAGGGAGGGTCAGCTATGGCTACACCTTC.

This clonotype was counted a single time. J is TRBJ2-3 and V is TRBV27; no firm D call. From germline, CDR1 is MNHEY and CDR2 SMNVEV (reference sequence). This CDR3 is 12 amino acids long. V gave up 4 bases and J gave up 2 bases, with 4 bases separating them. The CDR3: CASSSFTDTQYF. The CDR3 DNA sequence: TGTGCCAGCAGTTCTTTCACAGATACGCAGTATTTT.

In its sample, this clonotype was seen many times. The rearrangement uses TRBV15 and TRBJ1-1; D is possibly TRBD1 (6 bases). V lost 0 bases and J 5 bases, leaving 7 bases between the germline ends. The germline CDR1 and CDR2 sequences are LNHNV and YYDKDF (reference sequence). CDR3 length: 13 residues. The CDR3 reads CATSRETGTEAFF. In nucleotides, the CDR3 is TGTGCCACCAGCAGAGAAACAGGGACTGAAGCTTTCTTT. The full variable domain, with the rest looked up from reference TRBV15 and TRBJ1-1, is DAMVIQNPRYQVTQFGKPVTLSCSQTLNHNVMYWYQQKSSQAPKLLFHYYDKDFNNEADTPDNFQSRRPNTSFCFLDIRSPGLGDTAMYLCATSRETGTEAFFGQGTRLTVV.

This clonotype was observed at least ten times. The gene calls are TRBV6-1 and TRBJ1-5, with D maybe TRBD1 (6 bases). The CDR3 runs 13 residues. V was clipped by 6 bases and J by 5 bases, with 11 bases between them. Germline-derived CDR1 and CDR2 are MNHNS and SASEGT. The CDR3 is CASREGVDQPQHF. CDR3 nucleotides: TGTGCCAGCAGGGAGGGGGTTGATCAGCCCCAGCATTTT.

J is TRBJ2-3 and V is TRBV24-1; 9 bases line up with TRBD2. This CDR3 has 16 residues. After removal of 1 base from V and 3 bases from J, the junction contained 4 bases not matched to a gene. The germline CDR1 and CDR2 sequences are KGHDR and SFDVKD. CDR3 sequence reads: CATSDFAGGVTDTQYF. CDR3 coding DNA: TGTGCCACCAGTGATTTCGCGGGAGGGGTGACAGATACGCAGTATTTT.

In DNA form, the CDR3 reads TGTGCCAGCAGCCGGGGACAGATAATCCCCTACGAGCAGTACTTC. This codes for CASSRGQIIPYEQYF. The chain is built from TRBV28 and TRBJ2-7; 7 bases are shared with TRBD1. The CDR3 extends over 15 amino acids. Germline CDR1 and CDR2: MDHEN and SYDVKM. J gave up 2 bases and V 6 bases, and 10 bases lay outside the gene matches.

In its sample, this clonotype was seen many times. The rearrangement uses TRBV28 and TRBJ2-7; the match to TRBD1 covers 8 bases. The CDR3 extends over 15 amino acids. J lost 4 bases, V lost 4 bases, and 9 bases had no gene match. Per germline, CDR1 MDHEN and CDR2 SYDVKM. The CDR3 protein is CASSSQGAGGYEQYF. The CDR3 DNA reads as TGTGCCAGCAGTTCGCAGGGGGCGGGCGGGTACGAGCAGTACTTC.

This clonotype was observed many times. This chain links TRBV20-1 with TRBJ2-1; 12 nucleotides match TRBD2. Unmatched junction bases numbered 9, after V lost 3 bases and J lost 9 bases. The CDR3 is made up of 15 amino acids. Germline V CDR1 and CDR2: DFQATT, SNEGSKA (reference sequence). Written as DNA, the CDR3 is TGCAGTGCTAGCATGACTAGCGGGAGAGGCTTTGAGCAGTTCTTC. It codes for CSASMTSGRGFEQFF.

This clonotype has a single count. The rearrangement uses TRBV28 and TRBJ2-7, with a tentative D call TRBD1 (6 bases). The CDR3 is made up of 16 amino acids. Per the germline V gene, CDR1 is MDHEN and CDR2 is SYDVKM. Trimming took 1 base from V and 1 from J, leaving 14 bases between them. For the CDR3, the DNA is TGTGCCAGCAGTTTATCGGGACACAAAAGATCCTACGAGCAGTACTTC. Translated, it gives CASSLSGHKRSYEQYF.

To note about this clonotype: A read error may be the cause here, since a much bigger clone is one base away. V usage is TRBV10-1 and J usage is TRBJ2-5, with D unresolved. This CDR3 has 16 residues. Germline V gene data show CDR1 as WNHNN and CDR2 as SYGVQD (reference sequence). The CDR3 loop reads CASTETGPLYQDTQYF. The CDR3 DNA follows: TGCGCCAGCACAGAAACTGGACCTCTGTACCAAGACACCCAGTACTTC.

This clonotype was seen many times. The V call is TRBV30, the J call TRBJ1-2; no clear D. Germline V lookup: CDR1 GTSNPN, CDR2 SVGIG (reference sequence). Trimming cost V 8 bases and J 2 bases, with 15 bases left between them. CDR3 length: 13 residues. CDR3 coding DNA: TGTGCCCAGACCGGCCATTCAAACTATGGCTACACCTTC. Its translation is CAQTGHSNYGYTF.

Many counts were recorded for this clonotype. This chain links TRBV11-3 with TRBJ2-7, with D uncertain. Germline V gene lookup returns CDR1 SGHNT and CDR2 YENEEA. V gave up 3 bases and J gave up 7 bases, with 7 bases separating them. CDR3 length: 11 residues. The CDR3 DNA is TGTGCCAGCAGCTTGGGTCAGGAGCAGTACTTC. Its protein is CASSLGQEQYF. Drawing the rest from reference TRBV11-3 and TRBJ2-7, the complete variable domain is EAGVVQSPRYKIIEKKQPVAFWCNPISGHNTLYWYLQNLGQGPELLIRYENEEAVDDSQLPKDRFSAERLKGVDSTLKIQPAELGDSAVYLCASSLGQEQYFGPGTRLTVT.

The count of this clonotype is one. V and J are TRBV6-1 and TRBJ2-3, with 7 bases lining up with TRBD2. J lost 2 bases, V lost 3 bases, and 5 bases had no gene match. This CDR3 comprises 15 residues. The germline V gene has CDR1 MNHNS and CDR2 SASEGT. The CDR3 DNA reads as TGTGCCAGCAGTGAGGGGAGACTAGCCACAGATACGCAGTATTTT. This encodes CASSEGRLATDTQYF.

This clonotype was seen repeatedly, ten times or more. This chain uses TRBV7-2 with TRBJ2-7; 7 bases line up with TRBD1. This CDR3 has 14 amino acids. Unmatched junction bases numbered 4, after V lost 3 bases and J lost 2 bases. Germline loops: CDR1 SGHTA, CDR2 FQGNSA. CDR3 sequence reads: CASSFRDSTYEQYF. The CDR3 nucleotides are TGTGCCAGCAGCTTCCGGGACAGTACCTACGAGCAGTACTTC.

The chain recombines TRBV2 with TRBJ2-2; 7 bases agree with TRBD2. The CDR3 spans 14 residues. Germline trimming cut 4 bases from V and 4 bases from J; bases unmatched to any gene: 3. Germline CDR1 and CDR2: SNHLY and FYNNEI. The DNA of the CDR3 is TGTGCCAGCAGTGGGCGGGAGCGCACCGGGGAGCTGTTTTTT. Its protein is CASSGRERTGELFF.

This clonotype was detected ten times or more. The chain carries TRBV30 and TRBJ2-1, with a weak D call TRBD2 (6 bases). The ends were cut back, 3 bases at V and 6 bases at J, with 15 bases in the middle. Germline CDR1 GTSNPN, CDR2 SVGIG (reference sequence). The CDR3 is 14 residues long. The CDR3 region is CAWRGGRSGNEQFF. The CDR3 bases are TGTGCCTGGAGGGGGGGTAGATCCGGCAATGAGCAGTTCTTC.

In this sample, this clonotype turned up a few times. This may come from a read error, since a much larger clone is one base off. This chain links TRBV29-1 with TRBJ2-7; maybe TRBD2 (5 bases). Germline V lookup: CDR1 SQVTM, CDR2 ANQGSEA. The V end was cut by 3 bases, the J end by 2 bases, with 14 bases between. The CDR3 length is 14 residues. For the CDR3, the DNA is TGCAGCGTTGAGACTCCGGACTCAGCCTACGAGCAGTACTTC. Protein sequence: CSVETPDSAYEQYF.

This clonotype was recorded at least ten times. This chain connects TRBV30 to TRBJ2-6; D not resolved. CDR3 length: 14 amino acids. Germline loops: CDR1 GTSNPN, CDR2 SVGIG (reference sequence). Between the trimmed V and J ends, which lost 4 bases and 1 base, there was a span of 8 bases. CDR3 nucleotides: TGTGCCTGGAATTACGGATCTGGGGCCAACGTCCTGACTTTC. Its protein is CAWNYGSGANVLTF.

This chain joins TRBV9 and TRBJ2-3; D is uncertain. Trimming took 1 base from V and 1 from J, leaving 7 bases between them. Germline values: CDR1 SGDLS, CDR2 YYNGEE. This CDR3 contains 14 residues. The CDR3 here is CASSVLGGTDTQYF. CDR3 coding DNA: TGTGCCAGCAGCGTATTGGGCGGCACAGATACGCAGTATTTT.

The chain combines TRBV4-2 with TRBJ2-1; D could derive from TRBD1 or TRBD2 (5 bases each). Germline-derived CDR1 and CDR2 are LGHNA and YNFKEQ. V lost 1 base and J 7 bases, leaving 11 bases between the germline ends. This CDR3 comprises 14 residues. The chain's CDR3 is CASSQGDGRNEQFF. CDR3 sequence (DNA): TGTGCCAGCAGCCAAGGGGACGGAAGGAATGAGCAGTTCTTC.

This clonotype was recorded at least ten times. The chain is built from TRBV11-2 and TRBJ1-1; weak D call: TRBD1 (6 bases). CDR1 SGHAT and CDR2 FQNNGV come from the germline V gene. The CDR3 consists of 16 residues. The V gene lost 10 bases and the J gene lost 5 bases, with 26 bases spanning the gap. The CDR3 nucleotides are TGTGCCATCAATCCAGGAATGAAACAGGGAAGGACTGAAGCTTTCTTT. Protein product: CAINPGMKQGRTEAFF.

At least ten counts were recorded for this clonotype. V and J are TRBV28 and TRBJ1-4; D gene unclear. Germline-derived CDR1 and CDR2 are MDHEN and SYDVKM. The CDR3 is 14 amino acids. The V end was cut by 1 base, the J end by 8 bases, with 11 bases between. The CDR3: CASSLSQSREKLFF. CDR3 nucleotide sequence: TGTGCCAGCAGTTTATCACAGTCACGGGAAAAACTGTTTTTT.

The rearrangement joins TRBV9 to TRBJ2-2; 9 nucleotides agree with TRBD2. With V trimmed by 5 bases and J by 5 bases, 13 bases remained unmatched. The CDR3 has 17 residues. The germline V gene has CDR1 SGDLS and CDR2 YYNGEE. In DNA form, the CDR3 reads TGTGCCAGCAGTACCCAGTCTCGCGGGAGGGTTACCGGGGAGCTGTTTTTT. It encodes CASSTQSRGRVTGELFF.

Comments on this clonotype: One junction end does not reproduce the germline sequence, and a read error may be involved. CDR3 region: CASSQAGVSSRPANTEASF. The CDR3, as DNA: TGTGCCAGCAGCCAAGCGGGGGTGAGTTCTAGGCCGGCGAACACTGAAGCTTCCTTT. This chain connects TRBV3-1 to TRBJ1-1, with D perhaps TRBD1 (5 bases). The CDR3 is made up of 19 amino acids. The germline V gene encodes CDR1 LGHDT and CDR2 YNNKEL (reference sequence). The whole variable domain, filled in from reference TRBV3-1 and TRBJ1-1, reads DTAVSQTPKYLVTQMGNDKSIKCEQNLGHDTMYWYKQDSKKFLKIMFSYNNKELIINETVPNRFSPKSPDKAHLNLHINSLELGDSAVYFCASSQAGVSSRPANTEASFGQGTRLTVV.

This clonotype was observed at least ten times. V gene TRBV28 combines with J gene TRBJ1-1, with D unclear. Between the trimmed V and J ends, which lost 6 bases and 8 bases, there was a span of 13 bases. This CDR3 comprises 12 residues. Germline values: CDR1 MDHEN, CDR2 SYDVKM. This CDR3 reads CASRLIMGEAFF. The CDR3 nucleotides are TGTGCCAGCAGACTAATCATGGGCGAAGCTTTCTTT.

About this clonotype itself: No conserved phenylalanine or tryptophan ends this CDR3, so it is likely a read error. The limits of the CDR3 on the DNA are not certain, so only TCRdb's listed CDR3 is given. V usage is TRBV7-2 and J usage is TRBJ1-4. Germline lookup yields CDR1 SGHTA and CDR2 FQGNSA. The CDR3 contains 15 residues when both ends are counted. The CDR3 protein is CASSFTPKSNEKLFV.

The V gene is TRBV18, the J gene TRBJ2-3; D might be TRBD2 (5 bases). The CDR3 spans 15 residues. CDR1 is KGHSH, CDR2 LQKENI, per germline. Trimming removed 2 bases from V and 0 bases from J, with 9 bases in between. CDR3 residues: CASSPTGISTDTQYF. CDR3 sequence (DNA): TGTGCCAGCTCACCAACGGGGATAAGCACAGATACGCAGTATTTT. Using reference TRBV18 and TRBJ2-3 for the parts outside the CDR3, the full variable domain is NAGVMQNPRHLVRRRGQEARLRCSPMKGHSHVYWYRQLPEEGLKFMVYLQKENIIDESGMPKERFSAEFPKEGPSILRIQQVVRGDSAAYFCASSPTGISTDTQYFGPGTRLTVL.

This clonotype showed up many times. CDR3 in DNA: TGCAGGGGGGACAGGGTAAACACTGAAGCTTTCTTT. Amino acid sequence: CRGDRVNTEAFF. The chain has TRBV20-1 and TRBJ1-1; the match to TRBD1 covers 9 bases. CDR3 length: 12 amino acids. Germline V lookup: CDR1 DFQATT, CDR2 SNEGSKA (reference sequence).

Here the CDR3 reads CASSLEEDLKLFF. The CDR3 nucleotides read TGTGCCAGCAGCTTAGAGGAGGACCTAAAACTGTTTTTT. This sequence joins TRBV7-9 and TRBJ1-4; D remains ambiguous. The V end lost 1 base, the J end lost 10 bases, and 10 bases lay between the germline ends. CDR1 and CDR2 (germline): SEHNR, FQNEAQ (reference sequence). The CDR3 spans 13 residues.